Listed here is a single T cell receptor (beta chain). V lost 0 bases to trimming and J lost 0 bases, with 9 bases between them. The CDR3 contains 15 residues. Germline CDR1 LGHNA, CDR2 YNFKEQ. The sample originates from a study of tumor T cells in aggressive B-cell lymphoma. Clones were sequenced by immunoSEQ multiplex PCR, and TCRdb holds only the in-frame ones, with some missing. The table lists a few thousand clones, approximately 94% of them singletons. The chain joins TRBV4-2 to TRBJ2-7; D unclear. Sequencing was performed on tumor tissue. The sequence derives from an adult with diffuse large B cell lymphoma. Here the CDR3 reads CASSQDYPSSYEQYF. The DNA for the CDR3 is TGTGCCAGCAGCCAAGATTATCCGTCCTCCTACGAGCAGTACTTC.